This TCR beta chain is from a study of HIV-infected children after antiretroviral therapy interruption. Study-level information: Weeks 0, 12, interruption end (24 or 48), and about 3 years post-study gave interruption-arm samples.

The treatment was: PENTA 11 planned treatment interruption arm or continuous ART arm. A 3' RACE protocol on RNA, with unique molecular identifiers, produced the TCR library. TCRdb processed the 3' RACE reads anew with MiXCR; each CDR3 protein has one entry. The sample records under 50,000 distinct CDR3 sequences, roughly 4.5% being singletons. Germline values: CDR1 GTSNPN, CDR2 SVGIG (reference sequence). Trimming took off 1 base at V and 9 bases at J, with 7 bases between the two ends. The CDR3 sequence is 11 residues long. Study-wide points: By the end of treatment interruption, naive CD4+ clonality (Gini) increased.

This clonotype was recorded many times. Its antigen is unidentified. The genes are TRBV30 and TRBJ2-1; D may correspond to TRBD1 or TRBD2 (5 bases each). The sequence was obtained from a pool of human donors with HIV. This specimen consisted of CD45RA+ CD4+ T cells from PBMCs, pooled from several time points, obtained from a donor given antiretroviral therapy, either interrupted or continuous. This sample's subset: naive CD4+ CD45RA+ CD45RO- T cells. The CDR3 protein is CAWSEGSEQFF. CDR3 nucleotides: TGTGCCTGGAGTGAGGGGAGTGAGCAGTTCTTC.